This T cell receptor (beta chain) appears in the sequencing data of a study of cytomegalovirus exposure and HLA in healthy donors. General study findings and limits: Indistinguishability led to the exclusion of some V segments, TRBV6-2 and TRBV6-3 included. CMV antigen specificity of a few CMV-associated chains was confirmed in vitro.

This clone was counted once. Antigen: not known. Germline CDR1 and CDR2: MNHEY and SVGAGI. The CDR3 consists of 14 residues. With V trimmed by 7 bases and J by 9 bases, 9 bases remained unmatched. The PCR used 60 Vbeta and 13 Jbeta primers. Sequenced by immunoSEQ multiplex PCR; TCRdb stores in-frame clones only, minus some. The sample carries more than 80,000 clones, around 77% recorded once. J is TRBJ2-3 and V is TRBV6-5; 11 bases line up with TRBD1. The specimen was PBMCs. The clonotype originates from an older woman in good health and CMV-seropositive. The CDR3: CASTWGQGVGTQYF. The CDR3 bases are TGTGCCAGCACTTGGGGACAGGGGGTCGGAACGCAGTATTTT.